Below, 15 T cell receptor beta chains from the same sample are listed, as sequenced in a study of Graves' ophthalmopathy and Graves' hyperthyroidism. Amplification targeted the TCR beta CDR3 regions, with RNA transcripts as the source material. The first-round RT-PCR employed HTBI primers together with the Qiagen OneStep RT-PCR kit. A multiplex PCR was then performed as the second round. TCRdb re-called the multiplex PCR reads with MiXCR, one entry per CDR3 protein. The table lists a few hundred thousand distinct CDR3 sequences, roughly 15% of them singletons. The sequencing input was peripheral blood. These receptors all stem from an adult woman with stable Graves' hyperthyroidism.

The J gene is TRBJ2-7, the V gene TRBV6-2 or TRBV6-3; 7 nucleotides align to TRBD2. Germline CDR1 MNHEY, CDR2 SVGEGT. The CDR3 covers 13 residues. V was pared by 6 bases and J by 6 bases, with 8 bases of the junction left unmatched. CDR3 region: CASSPRLAGEQYF. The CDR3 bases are TGTGCCAGCAGCCCCCGACTAGCCGGCGAGCAGTACTTC.

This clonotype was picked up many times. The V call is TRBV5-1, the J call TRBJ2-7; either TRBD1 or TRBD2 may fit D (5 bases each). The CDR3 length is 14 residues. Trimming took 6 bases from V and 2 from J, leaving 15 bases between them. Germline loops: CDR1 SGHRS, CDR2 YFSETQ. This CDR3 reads CASNPRGPAYEQYF. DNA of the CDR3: TGCGCCAGCAACCCCCGGGGCCCCGCCTACGAGCAGTACTTC.

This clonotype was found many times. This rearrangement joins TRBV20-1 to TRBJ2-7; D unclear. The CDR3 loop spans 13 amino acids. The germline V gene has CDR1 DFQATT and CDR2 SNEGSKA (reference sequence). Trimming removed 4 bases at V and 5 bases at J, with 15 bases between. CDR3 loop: CSAMEDLSDEQYF. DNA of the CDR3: TGCAGTGCTATGGAAGACCTTTCGGACGAGCAGTACTTC.

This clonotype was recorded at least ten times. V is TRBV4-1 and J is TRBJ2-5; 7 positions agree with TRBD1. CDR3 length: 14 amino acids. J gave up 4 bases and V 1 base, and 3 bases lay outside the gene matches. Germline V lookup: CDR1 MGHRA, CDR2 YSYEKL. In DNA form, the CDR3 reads TGCGCCAGCAGCCAAGGCAGGGGGTCAGAGACCCAGTACTTC. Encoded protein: CASSQGRGSETQYF.

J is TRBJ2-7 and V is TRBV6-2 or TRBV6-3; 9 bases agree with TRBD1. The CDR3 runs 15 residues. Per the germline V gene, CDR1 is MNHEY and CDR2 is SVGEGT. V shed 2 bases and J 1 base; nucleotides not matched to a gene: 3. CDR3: CASSYGTGWSYEQYF. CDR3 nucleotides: TGTGCCAGCAGTTACGGGACAGGGTGGTCCTACGAGCAGTACTTC.

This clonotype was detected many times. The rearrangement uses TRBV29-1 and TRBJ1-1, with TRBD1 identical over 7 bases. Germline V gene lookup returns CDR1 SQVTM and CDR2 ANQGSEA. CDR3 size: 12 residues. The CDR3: CSSGTVNTEAFF. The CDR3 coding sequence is TGCAGTTCCGGGACAGTGAACACTGAAGCTTTCTTT.

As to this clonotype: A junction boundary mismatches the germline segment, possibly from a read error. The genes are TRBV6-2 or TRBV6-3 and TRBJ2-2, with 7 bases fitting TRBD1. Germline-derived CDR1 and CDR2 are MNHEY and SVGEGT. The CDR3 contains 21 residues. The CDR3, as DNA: TGTGCCAGCAGTTCCAACAAATTTTGGGGACAGCCCATTGCGAACACCGGGGAGCTGGTTTTT. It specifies CASSSNKFWGQPIANTGELVF.

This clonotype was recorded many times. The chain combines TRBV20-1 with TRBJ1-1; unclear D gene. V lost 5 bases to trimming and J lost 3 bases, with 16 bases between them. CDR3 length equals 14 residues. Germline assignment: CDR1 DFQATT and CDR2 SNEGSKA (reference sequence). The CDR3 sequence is CSAGRYLLDTEAFF. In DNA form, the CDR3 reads TGCAGTGCTGGACGATACCTTTTAGACACTGAAGCTTTCTTT.

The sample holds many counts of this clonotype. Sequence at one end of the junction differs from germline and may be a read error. CDR3 nucleotides: TGTGCCAGCAGTTTAATTCAGGGAGCCAAAAACATTAAGTACTTC. Protein product: CASSLIQGAKNIKYF. V gene TRBV12-3 or TRBV12-4 combines with J gene TRBJ2-4; D may match TRBD1 or TRBD2 (5 bases each). The CDR3 loop spans 15 amino acids.

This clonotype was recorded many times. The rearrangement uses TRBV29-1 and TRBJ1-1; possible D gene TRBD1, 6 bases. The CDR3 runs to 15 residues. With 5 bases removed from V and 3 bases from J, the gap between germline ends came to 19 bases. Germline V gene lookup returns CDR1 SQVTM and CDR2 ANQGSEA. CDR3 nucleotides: TGCAGCGTTCCTGCTCAGGGGCTCCGGGACACTGAAGCTTTCTTT. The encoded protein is CSVPAQGLRDTEAFF.

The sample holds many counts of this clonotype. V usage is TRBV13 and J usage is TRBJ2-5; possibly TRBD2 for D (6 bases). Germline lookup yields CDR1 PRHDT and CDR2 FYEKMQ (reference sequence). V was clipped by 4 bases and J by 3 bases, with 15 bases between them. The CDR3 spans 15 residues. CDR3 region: CASSSLTSPKETQYF. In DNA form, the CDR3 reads TGTGCCAGCAGCTCCCTGACTAGTCCGAAAGAGACCCAGTACTTC. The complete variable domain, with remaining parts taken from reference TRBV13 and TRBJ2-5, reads AAGVIQSPRHLIKEKRETATLKCYPIPRHDTVYWYQQGPGQDPQFLISFYEKMQSDKGSIPDRFSAQQFSDYHSELNMSSLELGDSALYFCASSSLTSPKETQYFGPGTRLLVL.

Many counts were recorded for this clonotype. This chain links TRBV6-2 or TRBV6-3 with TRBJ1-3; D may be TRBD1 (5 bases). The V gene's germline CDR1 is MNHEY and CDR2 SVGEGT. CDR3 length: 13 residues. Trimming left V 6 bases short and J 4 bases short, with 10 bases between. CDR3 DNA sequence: TGTGCCAGCAGAACCTCAGGGGGAAACACCATATATTTT. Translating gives CASRTSGGNTIYF.

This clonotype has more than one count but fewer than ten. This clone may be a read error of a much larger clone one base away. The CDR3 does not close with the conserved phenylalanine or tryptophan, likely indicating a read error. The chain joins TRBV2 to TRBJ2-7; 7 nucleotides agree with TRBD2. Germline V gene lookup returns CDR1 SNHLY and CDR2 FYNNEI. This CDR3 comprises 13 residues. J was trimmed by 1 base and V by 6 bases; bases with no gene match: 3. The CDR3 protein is CASRASGSYEQYL. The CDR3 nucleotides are TGTGCCAGCAGGGCTAGCGGATCCTACGAGCAGTACCTC.

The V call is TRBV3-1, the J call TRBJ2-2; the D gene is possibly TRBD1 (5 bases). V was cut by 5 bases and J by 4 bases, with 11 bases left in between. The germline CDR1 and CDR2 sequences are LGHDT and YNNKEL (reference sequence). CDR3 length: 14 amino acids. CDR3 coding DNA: TGTGCCAGCAGCGCGATCAGGGCCACCGGGGAGCTGTTTTTT. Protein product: CASSAIRATGELFF.

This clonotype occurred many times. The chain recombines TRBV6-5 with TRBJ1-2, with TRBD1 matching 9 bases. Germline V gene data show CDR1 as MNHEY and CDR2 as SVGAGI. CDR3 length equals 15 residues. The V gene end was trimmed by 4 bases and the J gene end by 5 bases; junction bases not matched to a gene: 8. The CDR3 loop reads CASSSQGAAEYGYTF. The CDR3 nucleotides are TGTGCCAGCAGTTCACAGGGGGCCGCAGAGTATGGCTACACCTTC.